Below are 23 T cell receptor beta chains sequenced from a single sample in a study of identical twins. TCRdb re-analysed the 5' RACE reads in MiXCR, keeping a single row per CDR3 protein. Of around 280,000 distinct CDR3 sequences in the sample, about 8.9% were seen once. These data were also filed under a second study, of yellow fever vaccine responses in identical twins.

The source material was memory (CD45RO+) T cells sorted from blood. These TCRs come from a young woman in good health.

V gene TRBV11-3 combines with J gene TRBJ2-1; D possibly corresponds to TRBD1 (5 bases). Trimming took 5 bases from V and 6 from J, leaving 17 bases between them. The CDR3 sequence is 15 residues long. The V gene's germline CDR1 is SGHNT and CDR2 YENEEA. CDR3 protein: CASSLRGILGNEQFF. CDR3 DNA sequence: TGTGCCAGCAGCCTTAGGGGAATCCTGGGCAATGAGCAGTTCTTC.

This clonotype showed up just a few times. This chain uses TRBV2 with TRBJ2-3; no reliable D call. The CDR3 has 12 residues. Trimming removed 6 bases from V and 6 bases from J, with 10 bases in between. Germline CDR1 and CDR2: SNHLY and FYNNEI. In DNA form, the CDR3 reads TGTGCCAGCAGCCTAAAGGTGGATACGCAGTATTTT. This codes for CASSLKVDTQYF.

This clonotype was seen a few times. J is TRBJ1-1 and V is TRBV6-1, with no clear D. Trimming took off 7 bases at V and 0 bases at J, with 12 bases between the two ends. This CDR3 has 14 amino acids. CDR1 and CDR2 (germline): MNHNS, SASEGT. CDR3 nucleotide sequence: TGTGCCAGCACTAGCACCGAAATGAACACTGAAGCTTTCTTT. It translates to CASTSTEMNTEAFF.

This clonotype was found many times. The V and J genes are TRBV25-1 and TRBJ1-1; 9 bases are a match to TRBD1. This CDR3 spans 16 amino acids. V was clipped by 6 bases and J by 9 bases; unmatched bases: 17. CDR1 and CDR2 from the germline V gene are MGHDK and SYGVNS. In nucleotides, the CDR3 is TGTGCCAGCAGAGCCCCTGTGGGGACAGGGATTGTGCAAGCTTTCTTT. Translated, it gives CASRAPVGTGIVQAFF.

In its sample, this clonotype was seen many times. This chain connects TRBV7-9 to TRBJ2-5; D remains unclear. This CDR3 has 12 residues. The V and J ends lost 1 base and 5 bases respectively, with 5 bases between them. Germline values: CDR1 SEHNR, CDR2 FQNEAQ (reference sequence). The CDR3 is CASSLEVETQYF. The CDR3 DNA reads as TGTGCCAGCAGCTTAGAAGTGGAGACCCAGTACTTC. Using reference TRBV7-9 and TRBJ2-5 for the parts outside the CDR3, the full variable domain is DTGVSQNPRHKITKRGQNVTFRCDPISEHNRLYWYRQTLGQGPEFLTYFQNEAQLEKSRLLSDRFSAERPKGSFSTLEIQRTEQGDSAMYLCASSLEVETQYFGPGTRLLVL.

This CDR3 reads CASSVAQGGSDTQYF. The CDR3 DNA is TGTGCCAGCAGCGTAGCACAGGGGGGATCAGATACGCAGTATTTT. This chain connects TRBV9 to TRBJ2-3; TRBD1 matches 8 bases. CDR1 is SGDLS and CDR2 is YYNGEE in the germline V gene. Trimming cost V 0 bases and J 4 bases; bases outside gene matches: 4. This CDR3 contains 15 residues.

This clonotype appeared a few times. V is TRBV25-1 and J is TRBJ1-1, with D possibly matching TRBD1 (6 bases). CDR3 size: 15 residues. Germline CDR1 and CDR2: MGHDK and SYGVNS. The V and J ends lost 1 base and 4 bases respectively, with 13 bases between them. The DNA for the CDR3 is TGTGCCAGCAGTGAATCCCAGGGGTTACCCACTGAAGCTTTCTTT. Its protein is CASSESQGLPTEAFF.

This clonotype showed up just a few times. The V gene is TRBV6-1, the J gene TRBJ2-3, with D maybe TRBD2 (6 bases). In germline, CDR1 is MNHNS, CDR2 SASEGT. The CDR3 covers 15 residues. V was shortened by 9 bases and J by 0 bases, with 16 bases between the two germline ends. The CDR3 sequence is CASSGAGPSTDTQYF. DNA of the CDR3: TGTGCCAGTTCGGGTGCGGGACCCAGCACAGATACGCAGTATTTT.

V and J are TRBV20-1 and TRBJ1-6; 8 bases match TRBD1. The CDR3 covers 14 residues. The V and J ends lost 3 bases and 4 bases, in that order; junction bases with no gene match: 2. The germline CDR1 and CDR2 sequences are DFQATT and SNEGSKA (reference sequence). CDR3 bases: TGCAGTGCTAGGACAGGGGAGTATAATTCACCCCTCCACTTT. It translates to CSARTGEYNSPLHF.

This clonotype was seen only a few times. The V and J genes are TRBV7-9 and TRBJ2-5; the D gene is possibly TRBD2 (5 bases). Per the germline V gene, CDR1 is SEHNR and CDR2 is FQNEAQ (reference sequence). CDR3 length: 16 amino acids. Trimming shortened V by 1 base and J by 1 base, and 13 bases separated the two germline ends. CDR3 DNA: TGTGCCAGCAGCTTAGGTTCTGTGGGGAGCCAAGAGACCCAGTACTTC. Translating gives CASSLGSVGSQETQYF.

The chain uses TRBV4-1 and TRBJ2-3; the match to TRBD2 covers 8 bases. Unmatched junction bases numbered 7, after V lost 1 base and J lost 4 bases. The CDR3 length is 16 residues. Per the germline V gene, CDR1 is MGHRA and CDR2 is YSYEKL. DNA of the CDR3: TGCGCCAGCAGCCAAGCCCTGGGACTAGTCGCAGATACGCAGTATTTT. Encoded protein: CASSQALGLVADTQYF.

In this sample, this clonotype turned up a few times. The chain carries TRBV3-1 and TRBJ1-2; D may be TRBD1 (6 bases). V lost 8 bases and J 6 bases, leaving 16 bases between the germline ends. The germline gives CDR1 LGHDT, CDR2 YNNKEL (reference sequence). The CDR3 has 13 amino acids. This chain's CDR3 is CASQRQGRDGYTF. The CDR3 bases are TGTGCCAGCCAGAGGCAGGGGAGAGATGGCTACACCTTC.

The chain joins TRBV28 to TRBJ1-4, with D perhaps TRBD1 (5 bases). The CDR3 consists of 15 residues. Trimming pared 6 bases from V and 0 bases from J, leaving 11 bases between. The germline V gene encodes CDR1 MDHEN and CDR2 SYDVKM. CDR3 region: CASRRLGATNEKLFF. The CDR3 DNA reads TGTGCCAGCAGAAGGTTAGGGGCAACTAATGAAAAACTGTTTTTT.

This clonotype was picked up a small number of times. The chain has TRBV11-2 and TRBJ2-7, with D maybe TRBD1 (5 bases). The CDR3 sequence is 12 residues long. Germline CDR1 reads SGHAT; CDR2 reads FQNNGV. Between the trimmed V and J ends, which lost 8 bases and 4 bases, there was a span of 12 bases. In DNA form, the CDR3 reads TGTGCCAGCGCCCTGGGGCCGTACGAGCAGTACTTC. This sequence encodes CASALGPYEQYF.

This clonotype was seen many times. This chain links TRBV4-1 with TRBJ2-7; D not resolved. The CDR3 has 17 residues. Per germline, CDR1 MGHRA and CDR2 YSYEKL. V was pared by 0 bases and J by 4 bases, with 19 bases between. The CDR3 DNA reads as TGCGCCAGCAGCCAAGATCTGAGCACCTCCGACTCGTACGAGCAGTACGTC. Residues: CASSQDLSTSDSYEQYV.

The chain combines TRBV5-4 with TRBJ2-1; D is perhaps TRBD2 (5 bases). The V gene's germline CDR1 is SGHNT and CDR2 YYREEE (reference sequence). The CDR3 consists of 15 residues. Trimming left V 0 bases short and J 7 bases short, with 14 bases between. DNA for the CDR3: TGTGCCAGCAGCTTGGTGCTAGCCCAAGGTAATGAGCAGTTCTTC. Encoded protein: CASSLVLAQGNEQFF. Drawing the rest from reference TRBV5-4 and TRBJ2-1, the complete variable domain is ETGVTQSPTHLIKTRGQQVTLRCSSQSGHNTVSWYQQALGQGPQFIFQYYREEENGRGNFPPRFSGLQFPNYSSELNVNALELDDSALYLCASSLVLAQGNEQFFGPGTRLTVL.

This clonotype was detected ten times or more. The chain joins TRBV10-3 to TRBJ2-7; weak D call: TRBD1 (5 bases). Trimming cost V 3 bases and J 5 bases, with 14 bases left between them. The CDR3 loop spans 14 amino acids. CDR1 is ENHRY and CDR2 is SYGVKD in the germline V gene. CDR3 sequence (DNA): TGTGCCATCAGTGATAGGGGCCAATTGGACGAGCAGTACTTC. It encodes CAISDRGQLDEQYF.

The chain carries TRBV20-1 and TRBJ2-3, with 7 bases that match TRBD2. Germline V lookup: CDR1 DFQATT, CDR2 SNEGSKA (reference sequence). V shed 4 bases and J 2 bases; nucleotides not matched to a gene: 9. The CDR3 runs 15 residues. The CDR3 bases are TGCAGTGCTATCCTAGCGGAGCCTTCCACAGATACGCAGTATTTT. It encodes CSAILAEPSTDTQYF.

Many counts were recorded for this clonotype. The chain's CDR3 is CASSLATPTGELFF. As DNA, the CDR3 is TGCGCCAGCAGCTTGGCTACACCCACCGGGGAGCTGTTTTTT. The chain has TRBV5-1 and TRBJ2-2; D is ambiguous. Trimming took 0 bases from V and 4 from J, leaving 7 bases between them. The CDR3 totals 14 residues. Germline-derived CDR1 and CDR2 are SGHRS and YFSETQ.

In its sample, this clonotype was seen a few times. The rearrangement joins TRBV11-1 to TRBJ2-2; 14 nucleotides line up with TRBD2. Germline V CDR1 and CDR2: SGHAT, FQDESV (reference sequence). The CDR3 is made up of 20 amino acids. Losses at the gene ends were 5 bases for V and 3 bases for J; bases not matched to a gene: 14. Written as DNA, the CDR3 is TGTGCCAGCAGCCTAAACCCGGGACTAGCGGGAGAGAAGGACACCGGGGAGCTGTTTTTT. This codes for CASSLNPGLAGEKDTGELFF.

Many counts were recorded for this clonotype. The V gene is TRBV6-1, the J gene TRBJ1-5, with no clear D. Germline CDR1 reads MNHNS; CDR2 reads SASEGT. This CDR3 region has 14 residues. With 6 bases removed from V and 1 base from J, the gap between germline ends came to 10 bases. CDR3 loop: CASSKAASNQPQHF. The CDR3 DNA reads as TGTGCCAGCAGCAAAGCAGCGAGCAATCAGCCCCAGCATTTT.

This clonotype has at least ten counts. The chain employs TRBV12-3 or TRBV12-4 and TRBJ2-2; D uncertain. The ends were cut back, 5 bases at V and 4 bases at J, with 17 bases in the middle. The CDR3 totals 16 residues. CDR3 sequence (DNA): TGTGCCAGCAGTCAACAATCCGGGCTCCGCACCGGGGAGCTGTTTTTT. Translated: CASSQQSGLRTGELFF.

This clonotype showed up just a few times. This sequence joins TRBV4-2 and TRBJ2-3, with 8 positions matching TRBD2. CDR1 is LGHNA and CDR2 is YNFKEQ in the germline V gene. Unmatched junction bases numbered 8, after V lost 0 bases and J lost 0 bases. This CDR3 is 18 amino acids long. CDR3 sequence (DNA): TGTGCCAGCAGCCAAGATCTGAGCGGGGGATCTAGCACAGATACGCAGTATTTT. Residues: CASSQDLSGGSSTDTQYF.